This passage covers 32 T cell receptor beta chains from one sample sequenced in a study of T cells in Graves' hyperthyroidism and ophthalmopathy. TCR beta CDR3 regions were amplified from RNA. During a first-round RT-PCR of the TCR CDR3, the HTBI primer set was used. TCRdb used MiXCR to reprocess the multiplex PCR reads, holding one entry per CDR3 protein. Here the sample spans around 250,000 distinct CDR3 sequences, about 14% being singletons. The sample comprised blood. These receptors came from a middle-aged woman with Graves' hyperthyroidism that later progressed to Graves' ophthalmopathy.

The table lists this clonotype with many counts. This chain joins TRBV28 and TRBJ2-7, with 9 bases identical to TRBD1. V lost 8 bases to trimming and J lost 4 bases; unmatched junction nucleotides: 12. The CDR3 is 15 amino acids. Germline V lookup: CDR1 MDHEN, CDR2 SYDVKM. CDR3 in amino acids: CASGQGGTGFYEQYF. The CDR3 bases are TGTGCCAGCGGCCAAGGAGGGACAGGGTTTTACGAGCAGTACTTC.

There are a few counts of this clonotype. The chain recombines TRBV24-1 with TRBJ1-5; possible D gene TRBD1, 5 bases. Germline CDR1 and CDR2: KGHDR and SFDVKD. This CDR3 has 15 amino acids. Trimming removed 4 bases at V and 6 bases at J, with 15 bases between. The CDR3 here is CATSDVTGYGQPQHF. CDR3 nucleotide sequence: TGTGCCACCAGTGACGTCACAGGATATGGTCAGCCCCAGCATTTT.

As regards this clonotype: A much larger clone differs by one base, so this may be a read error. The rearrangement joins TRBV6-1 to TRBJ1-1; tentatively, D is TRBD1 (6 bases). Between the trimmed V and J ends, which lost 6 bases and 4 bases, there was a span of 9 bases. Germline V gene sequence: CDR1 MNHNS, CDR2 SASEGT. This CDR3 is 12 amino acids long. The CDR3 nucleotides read TGTGCCAGCAGCCACAGGGCCACTGAAGCTTTCTTT. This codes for CASSHRATEAFF.

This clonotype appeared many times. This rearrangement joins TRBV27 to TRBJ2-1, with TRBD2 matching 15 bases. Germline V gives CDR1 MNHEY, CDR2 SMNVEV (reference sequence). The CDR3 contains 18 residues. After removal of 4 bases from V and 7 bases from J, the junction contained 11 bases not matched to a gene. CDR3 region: CASSSGLAGGPVKNEQFF. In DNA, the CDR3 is TGTGCCAGCAGTTCAGGACTAGCGGGAGGGCCCGTCAAGAATGAGCAGTTCTTC.

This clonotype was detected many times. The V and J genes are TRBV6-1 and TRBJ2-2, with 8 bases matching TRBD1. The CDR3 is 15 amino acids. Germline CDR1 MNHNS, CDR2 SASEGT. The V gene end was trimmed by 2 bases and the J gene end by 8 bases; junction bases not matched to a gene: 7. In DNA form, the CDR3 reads TGTGCCAGCAGTGAACTTTCCGGGACAGGTGGGGAGCTGTTTTTT. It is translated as CASSELSGTGGELFF.

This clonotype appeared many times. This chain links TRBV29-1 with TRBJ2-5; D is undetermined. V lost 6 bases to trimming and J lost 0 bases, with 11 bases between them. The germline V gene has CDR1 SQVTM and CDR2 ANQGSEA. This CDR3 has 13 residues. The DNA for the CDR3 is TGCAGCGTCTTCACCAGTCACCAAGAGACCCAGTACTTC. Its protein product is CSVFTSHQETQYF.

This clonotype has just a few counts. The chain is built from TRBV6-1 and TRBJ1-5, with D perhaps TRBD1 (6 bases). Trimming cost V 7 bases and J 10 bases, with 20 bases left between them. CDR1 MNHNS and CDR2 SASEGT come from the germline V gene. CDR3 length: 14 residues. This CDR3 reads CASISPVGAGPQHF. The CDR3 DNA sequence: TGTGCCAGCATATCCCCGGTGGGGGCCGGCCCCCAGCATTTT.

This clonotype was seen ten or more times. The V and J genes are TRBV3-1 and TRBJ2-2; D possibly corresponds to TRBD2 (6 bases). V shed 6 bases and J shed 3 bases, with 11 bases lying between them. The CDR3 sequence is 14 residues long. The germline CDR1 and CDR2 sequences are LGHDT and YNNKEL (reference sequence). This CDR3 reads CASRPSEYTGELFF. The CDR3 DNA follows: TGTGCCAGCAGGCCTAGCGAGTACACCGGGGAGCTGTTTTTT.

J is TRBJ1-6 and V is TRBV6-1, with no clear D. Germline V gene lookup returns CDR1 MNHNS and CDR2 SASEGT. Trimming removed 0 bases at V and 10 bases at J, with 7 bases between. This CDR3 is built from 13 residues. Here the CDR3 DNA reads TGTGCCAGCAGTGAAGCGTGGGGATCACCCCTCCACTTT. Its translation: CASSEAWGSPLHF.

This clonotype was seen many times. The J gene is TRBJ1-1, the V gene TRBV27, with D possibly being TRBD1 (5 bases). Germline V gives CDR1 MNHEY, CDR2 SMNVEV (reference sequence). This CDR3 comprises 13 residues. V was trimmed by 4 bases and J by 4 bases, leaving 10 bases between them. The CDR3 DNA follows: TGTGCCAGCAGTTCCGGGACTTTCACTGAAGCTTTCTTT. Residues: CASSSGTFTEAFF.

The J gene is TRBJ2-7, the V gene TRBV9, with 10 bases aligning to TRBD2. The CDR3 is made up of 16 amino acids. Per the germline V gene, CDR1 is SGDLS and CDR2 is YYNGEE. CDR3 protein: CASSVGEREGPYEPYV. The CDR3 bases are TGTGCCAGCAGCGTAGGGGAGCGGGAGGGTCCCTACGAGCCGTACGTC.

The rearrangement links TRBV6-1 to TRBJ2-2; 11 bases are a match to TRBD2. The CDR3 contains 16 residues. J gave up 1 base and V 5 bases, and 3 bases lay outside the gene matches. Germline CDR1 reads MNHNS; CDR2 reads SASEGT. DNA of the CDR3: TGTGCCAGCAGTCGGGGGACTAGCGGGAACACCGGGGAGCTGTTTTTT. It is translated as CASSRGTSGNTGELFF.

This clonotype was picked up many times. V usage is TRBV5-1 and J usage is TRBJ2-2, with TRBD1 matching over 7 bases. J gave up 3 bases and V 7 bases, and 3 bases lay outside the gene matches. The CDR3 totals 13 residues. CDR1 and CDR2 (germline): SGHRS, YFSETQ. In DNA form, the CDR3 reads TGCGCCAGCCGCCAGGGGGACACCGGGGAGCTGTTTTTT. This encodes CASRQGDTGELFF.

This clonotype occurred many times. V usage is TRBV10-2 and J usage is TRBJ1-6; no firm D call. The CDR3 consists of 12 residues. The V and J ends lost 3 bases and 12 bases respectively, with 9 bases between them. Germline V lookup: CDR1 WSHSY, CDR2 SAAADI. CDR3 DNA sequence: TGCGCCAGCAGTGATCAGGCAGGACCCCTCCACTTT. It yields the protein CASSDQAGPLHF.

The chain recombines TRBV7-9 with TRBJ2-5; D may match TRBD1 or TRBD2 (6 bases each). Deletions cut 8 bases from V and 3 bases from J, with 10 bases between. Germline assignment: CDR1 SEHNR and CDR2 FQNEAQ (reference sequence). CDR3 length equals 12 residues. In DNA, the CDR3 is TGTGCCAGCCGGCGGGACAAAGAGACCCAGTACTTC. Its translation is CASRRDKETQYF.

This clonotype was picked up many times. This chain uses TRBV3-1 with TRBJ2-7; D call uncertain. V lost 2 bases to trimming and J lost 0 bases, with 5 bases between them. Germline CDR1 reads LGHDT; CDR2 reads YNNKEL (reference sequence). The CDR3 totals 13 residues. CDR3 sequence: CASSQQHSYEQYF. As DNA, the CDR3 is TGTGCCAGCAGCCAACAACACTCCTACGAGCAGTACTTC.

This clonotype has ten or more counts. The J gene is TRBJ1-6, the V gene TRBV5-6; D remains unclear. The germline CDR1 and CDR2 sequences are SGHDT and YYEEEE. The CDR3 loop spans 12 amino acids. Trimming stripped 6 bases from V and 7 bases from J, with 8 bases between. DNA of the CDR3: TGTGCCAGCACCAGGAGCAATTCACCCCTCCACTTT. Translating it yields CASTRSNSPLHF.

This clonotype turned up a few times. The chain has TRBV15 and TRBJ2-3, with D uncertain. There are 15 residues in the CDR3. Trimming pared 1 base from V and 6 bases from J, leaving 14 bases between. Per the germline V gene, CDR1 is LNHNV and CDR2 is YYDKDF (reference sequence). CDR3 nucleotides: TGTGCCACCAGCAGAGCAGCTAGGATGTGGGATACGCAGTATTTT. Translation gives CATSRAARMWDTQYF.

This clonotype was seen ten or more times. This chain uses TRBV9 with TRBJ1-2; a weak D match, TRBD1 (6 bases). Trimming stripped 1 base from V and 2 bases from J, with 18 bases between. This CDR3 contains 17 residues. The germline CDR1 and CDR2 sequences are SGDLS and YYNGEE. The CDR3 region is CASSVSLQGQPNYGYTF. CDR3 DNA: TGTGCCAGCAGCGTATCCCTACAGGGCCAGCCCAACTATGGCTACACCTTC.

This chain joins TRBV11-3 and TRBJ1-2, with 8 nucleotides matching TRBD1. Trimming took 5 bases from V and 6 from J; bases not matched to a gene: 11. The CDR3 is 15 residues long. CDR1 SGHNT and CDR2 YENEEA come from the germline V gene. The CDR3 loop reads CASSRGTGDLDGYTF. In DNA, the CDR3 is TGTGCCAGCAGCCGGGGGACAGGCGACTTGGATGGCTACACCTTC.

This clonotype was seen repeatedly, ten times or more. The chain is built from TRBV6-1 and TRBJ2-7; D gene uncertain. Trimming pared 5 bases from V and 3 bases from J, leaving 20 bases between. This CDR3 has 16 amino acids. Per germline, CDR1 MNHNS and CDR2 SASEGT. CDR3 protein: CASSYKRLRNYYEQYF. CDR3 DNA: TGTGCCAGCAGTTACAAGAGGCTCAGGAACTACTACGAGCAGTACTTC.

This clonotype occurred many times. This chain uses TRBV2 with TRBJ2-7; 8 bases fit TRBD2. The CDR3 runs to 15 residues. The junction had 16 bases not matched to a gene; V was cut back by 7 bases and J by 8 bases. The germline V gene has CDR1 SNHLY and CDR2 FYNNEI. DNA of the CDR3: TGTGCCAGCACGGCCTCGACTAGCGCAACTTTTCAGCAGTACTTC. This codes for CASTASTSATFQQYF. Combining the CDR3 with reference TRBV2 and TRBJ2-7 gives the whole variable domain EPEVTQTPSHQVTQMGQEVILRCVPISNHLYFYWYRQILGQKVEFLVSFYNNEISEKSEIFDDQFSVERPDGSNFTLKIRSTKLEDSAMYFCASTASTSATFQQYFGPGTRLTVT.

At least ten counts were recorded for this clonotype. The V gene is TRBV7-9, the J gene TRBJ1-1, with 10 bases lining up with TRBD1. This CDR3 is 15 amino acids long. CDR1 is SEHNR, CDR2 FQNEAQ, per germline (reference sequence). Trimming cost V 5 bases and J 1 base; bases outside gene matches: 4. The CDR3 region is CASSTGQGRNTEAFF. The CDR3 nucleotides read TGTGCCAGCAGCACGGGACAGGGGCGGAACACTGAAGCTTTCTTT. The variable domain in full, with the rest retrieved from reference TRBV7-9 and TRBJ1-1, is DTGVSQNPRHKITKRGQNVTFRCDPISEHNRLYWYRQTLGQGPEFLTYFQNEAQLEKSRLLSDRFSAERPKGSFSTLEIQRTEQGDSAMYLCASSTGQGRNTEAFFGQGTRLTVV.

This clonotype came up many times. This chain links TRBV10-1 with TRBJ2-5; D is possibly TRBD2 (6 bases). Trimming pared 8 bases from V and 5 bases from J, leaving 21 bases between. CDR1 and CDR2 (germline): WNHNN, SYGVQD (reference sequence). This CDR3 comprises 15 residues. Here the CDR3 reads CASSLGPGGLETQYF. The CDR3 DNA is TGCGCCAGCTCCCTGGGGCCCGGGGGATTGGAGACCCAGTACTTC.

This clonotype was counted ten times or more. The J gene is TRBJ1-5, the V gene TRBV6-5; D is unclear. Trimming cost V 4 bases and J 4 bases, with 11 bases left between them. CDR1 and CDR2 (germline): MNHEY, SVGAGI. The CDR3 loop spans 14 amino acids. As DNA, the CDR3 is TGTGCCAGCAGTTCGAGGGCAGCAAATCAGCCCCAGCATTTT. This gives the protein CASSSRAANQPQHF.

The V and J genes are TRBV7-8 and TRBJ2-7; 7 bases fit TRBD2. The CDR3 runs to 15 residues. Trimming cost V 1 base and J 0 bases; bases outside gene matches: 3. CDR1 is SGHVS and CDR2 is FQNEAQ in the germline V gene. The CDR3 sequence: CASSLVLAASYEQYF. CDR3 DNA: TGTGCCAGCAGCTTAGTCCTAGCGGCCTCCTACGAGCAGTACTTC.

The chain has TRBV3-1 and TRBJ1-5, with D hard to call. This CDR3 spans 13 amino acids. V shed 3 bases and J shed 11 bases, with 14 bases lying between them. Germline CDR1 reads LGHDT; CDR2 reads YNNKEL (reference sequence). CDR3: CASSHRQAPAQHF. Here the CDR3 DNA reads TGTGCCAGCAGCCACCGGCAGGCACCGGCCCAGCATTTT. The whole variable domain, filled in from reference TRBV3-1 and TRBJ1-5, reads DTAVSQTPKYLVTQMGNDKSIKCEQNLGHDTMYWYKQDSKKFLKIMFSYNNKELIINETVPNRFSPKSPDKAHLNLHINSLELGDSAVYFCASSHRQAPAQHFGDGTRLSIL.

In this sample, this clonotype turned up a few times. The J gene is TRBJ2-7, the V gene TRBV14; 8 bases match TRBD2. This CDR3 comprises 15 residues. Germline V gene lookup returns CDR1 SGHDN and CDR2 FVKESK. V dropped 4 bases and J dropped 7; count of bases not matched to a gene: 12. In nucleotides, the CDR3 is TGTGCCAGCAGCCGAGTGGCTAGCGGGTTGTCGGAGCAGTACTTC. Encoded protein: CASSRVASGLSEQYF.

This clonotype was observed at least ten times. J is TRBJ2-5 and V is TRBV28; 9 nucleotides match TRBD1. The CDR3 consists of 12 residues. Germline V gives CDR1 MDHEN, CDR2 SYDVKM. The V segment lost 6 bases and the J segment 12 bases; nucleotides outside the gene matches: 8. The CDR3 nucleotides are TGTGCCAGCAGCCAGGACAGGGGTTGGAAGTACTTC. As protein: CASSQDRGWKYF.

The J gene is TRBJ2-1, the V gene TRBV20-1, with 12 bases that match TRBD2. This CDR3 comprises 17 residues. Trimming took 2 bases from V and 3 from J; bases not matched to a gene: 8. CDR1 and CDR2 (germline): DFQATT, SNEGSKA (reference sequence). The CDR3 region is CSARLAGGPSFYNEQFF. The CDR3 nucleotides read TGCAGTGCTAGACTAGCGGGAGGGCCCTCATTCTACAATGAGCAGTTCTTC.

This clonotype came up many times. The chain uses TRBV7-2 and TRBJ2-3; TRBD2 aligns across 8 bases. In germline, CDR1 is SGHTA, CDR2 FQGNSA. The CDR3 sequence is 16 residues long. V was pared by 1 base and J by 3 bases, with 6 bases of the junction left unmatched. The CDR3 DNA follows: TGTGCCAGCAGCTTAGTCAAAGCGGGAGCAACAGATACGCAGTATTTT. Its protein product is CASSLVKAGATDTQYF.

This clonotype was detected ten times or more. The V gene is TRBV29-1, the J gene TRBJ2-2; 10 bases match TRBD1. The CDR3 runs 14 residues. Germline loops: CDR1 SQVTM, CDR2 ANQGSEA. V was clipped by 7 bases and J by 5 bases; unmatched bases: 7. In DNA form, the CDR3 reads TGCAGCGCCAGGGGGACAGGGGATACCGGGGAGCTGTTTTTT. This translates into CSARGTGDTGELFF.